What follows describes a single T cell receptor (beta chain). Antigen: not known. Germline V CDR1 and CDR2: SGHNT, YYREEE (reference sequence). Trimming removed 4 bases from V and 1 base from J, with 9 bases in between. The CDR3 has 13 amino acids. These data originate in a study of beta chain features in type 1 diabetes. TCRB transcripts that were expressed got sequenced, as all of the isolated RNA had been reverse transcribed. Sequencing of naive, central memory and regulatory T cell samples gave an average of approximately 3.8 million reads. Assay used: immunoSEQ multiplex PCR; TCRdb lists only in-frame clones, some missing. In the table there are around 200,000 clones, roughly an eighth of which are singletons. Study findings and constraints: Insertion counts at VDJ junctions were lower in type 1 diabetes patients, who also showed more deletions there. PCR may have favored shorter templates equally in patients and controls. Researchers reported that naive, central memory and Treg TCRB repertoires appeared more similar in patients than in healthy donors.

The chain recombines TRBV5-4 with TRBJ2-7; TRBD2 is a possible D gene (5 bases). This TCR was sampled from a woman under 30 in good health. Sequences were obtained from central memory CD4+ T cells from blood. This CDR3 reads CASSQDLSYEQYF. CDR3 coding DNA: TGTGCCAGCAGCCAGGACTTATCCTACGAGCAGTACTTC.